One TCR beta chain is described in this entry. This clone was picked up a small number of times. Its antigen has not been determined. The input lacks base qualities; no much larger clone sits a single base away. Spanning cysteine to phenylalanine, the CDR3 consists of 15 amino acids. CDR3 DNA only is kept here, 45 bases in frame from base 1. Between the V and J ends, shortened by 6 bases and 1 base respectively, the junction contains 15 bases. Per the germline V gene (reference sequence), LNHDA is the CDR1 and SQIVND is the CDR2. Libraries were built with the immunoSEQ multiplex PCR assay. The multiplex PCR relied on a mix of 60 forward primers for TCR Vbeta segments and 13 reverse primers for TCR Jbeta segments. The CDR3 region of rearranged TCR beta genes was amplified from genomic DNA by a multiplex PCR assay. The Illumina HiSeq System was used to sequence the amplified TCR beta libraries as 87-base-pair reads. On the authors' methods: Across the 666 repertoires, a later analysis counted about 81 million unique TCR beta chains, roughly 11 million of which were shared by at least two donors. Raw reads were error-corrected and collapsed into unique sequences with a nearest-neighbor algorithm that merged closely related sequences to remove PCR and sequencing errors. V, D and J gene segments were assigned by aligning CDR3 sequences to IMGT reference sequences. For a sequence to be retained, at least a six-nucleotide match to both a V gene segment and a J gene segment was required. A rearrangement counted as productive if the CDR3 had no stop codons and remained in frame with V and J, and every other rearrangement counted as non-productive. CDR3 was defined by IMGT convention, running from the second conserved V-encoded cysteine to the conserved J-encoded phenylalanine. Sequences without an unambiguous match to a single V gene segment were excluded from the earlier analysis of 450 to 650 of the donors. An earlier analysis of some 610 of the donors called V segments functional above 56.7% productive rearrangements and segregating when the between-donor standard deviation exceeded 5%. A statistical classification framework was built to diagnose cytomegalovirus status from the catalog of TCR beta chain sequences. A later analysis assigned V and J genes by comparing TCR nucleotide sequences with IMGT/GENE-DB human TR gene sequences. A later analysis assigned CDR3 sequences and most-parsimonious VDJ recombination scenarios with the TCRdist pipeline. A later analysis defined each TCR beta chain by its CDR3 amino acid sequence plus V-gene family, and excluded reads lacking a unique V-gene family. As a way to deal with suspected cross-contamination and a sequencing artifact, a later analysis dropped nearly 600 nucleotide sequences that were highly shared and had low generation probability. In a later analysis, a clonal expansion index was calculated for each public chain from normalized within-repertoire ranks of inferred template counts. In a later analysis, generation probabilities were computed with a VDJ recombination model fitted to out-of-frame rearrangements, and the resulting probabilities were checked against IGoR. Hypergeometric tests were used in a later analysis to score TCR-TCR, TCR-HLA and TCR-CMV co-occurrence, with a repertoire-size bias correction applied to the TCR pairs. In a later analysis, false discovery rates were estimated by permuting HLA or CMV assignments 20 times. In a later analysis, co-occurring TCRs were grouped using DBSCAN, and TCRdist sequence similarity was added for clustering within HLA-allele-positive subsets. Co-occurrence clustering excluded repertoires with fewer than 30,000 or more than 120,000 public chains, plus five with anomalous nucleotide sharing. TCRdb retrieved this table from immuneACCESS and kept in-frame rearrangements only. Not all clones are present; in checked studies, unresolved V genes account for under half, and no reason is known for the remainder. V, J and clone size reflect that table, while D and trimming were determined from the DNA. The sample table shows 60,000 to 75,000 clones, and roughly 72% are seen once. The ten largest clones represent about a fifth of the sample.

The cohort comprised around 690 healthy bone marrow donors. At the time of sampling, every cohort member was nominally healthy, though immune exposures that went unrecorded were likely present. The donor tested CMV seropositive and was one of the 289 seropositive cohort members. Each donor provided a peripheral blood sample, and peripheral blood mononuclear cells were used for TCR beta sequencing. The Qiagen DNeasy Blood Extraction Kit was used to extract genomic DNA from the blood cell samples. The data were taken from a study of cytomegalovirus exposure and HLA in healthy donors (dated 2017 in TCRdb). Background on the whole study: An earlier analysis of approximately 590 of the donors reported more than 250 Gb of sequence data and about 100 million unique TCR beta sequences from 150 million to 200 million T cells. An early release covering about 600 HLA-typed donors comprised 250 to 350 gigabases of sequencing data and around 85 million unique TCR sequences. Of the roughly 410 genotyped donors, 75% to 85% were placed in the genetic ancestry cluster associated with self-reported Caucasian donors. The study aimed to test whether cataloging public T cell receptors could reveal signatures of past pathogen exposure. Using immunosequencing, the study profiled T cell repertoires from 500 to 800 subjects and related those repertoires to cytomegalovirus serostatus. A separate validation cohort of roughly 130 different subjects was used in addition to the 666-subject first cohort. To predict cytomegalovirus infection status, the study brought together high-throughput TCR immunosequencing, statistical association of individual TCRs with disease status, and machine learning. A later analysis re-examined previously published TCR beta repertoires from around 670 donors and added high-resolution HLA genotyping to investigate patterns of TCR occurrence. Rather than using new phenotypic data, the later analysis identified candidate immune exposures from TCR beta sequences and from how often those sequences occurred across donors. An earlier analysis of approximately 580 of the donors used high-throughput TCR beta sequencing to judge whether each TCR beta V gene segment behaved as functional or pseudogenic. Alongside the repertoire data, information on donor age, sex, ethnicity and CMV serostatus was compiled. Genome-wide SNP genotypes for about 60% of the 666 donors were used in a later genetic analysis, which treated that subset as a discovery cohort. All discovery cohort repertoires had been generated using a single sequencing platform. HLA typing covered class I and class II loci at four-digit resolution. The number of donors typed differed by locus, with about 620-630 for A, B, C, DRB1 and DQB1, around 500 for DQA1, approximately 570 for DPA1, and 472 for DPB1. Several DR-DQ haplotypes were handled as single units for association and clustering, since linkage in the cohort was strong. Among some 400 genotyped donors of the cohort, an average of approximately 220,000 unique TCR beta nucleotide sequences was sequenced per donor, of which about 20% were non-productive.

What the authors observed across the whole study: Over 15 rarely observed V segments, including chromosome 9 orphons, were excluded from the earlier analysis of some 590 of the donors because counts were too low. Presence/absence analyses assumed roughly uniform sequencing depth across donors, an assumption that may not hold. When HLA alleles, especially DR and DQ, strongly co-occurred, attributing TCR associations to individual alleles was difficult. Compared with equally common non-associated chains, HLA-associated TCR beta chains in a later analysis were more clonally expanded and had lower generation probabilities. An association between a missense DCLRE1C variant and V-gene and J-gene trimming of TCR beta chains was found in a later genetic analysis and replicated in an independent cohort. Because HLA typing was unavailable for some donors at each locus, only the typed subset was used in association tests. A few of the identified cytomegalovirus-associated TCR beta chains were confirmed in vitro to be specific for cytomegalovirus antigens. In a later analysis, around 15,000 TCR beta sequences were associated with specific HLA alleles at a false discovery rate of 0.05. A later analysis found that TCR association rates varied across HLA loci, with DRB1 alleles showing the most associated TCRs and HLA-C alleles the fewest. The authors suggested that the approach could potentially be extended to other disease states and immunological phenotypes. Most TCR sequences were seen in very few donors, while some public TCRs were found in many individuals. A cluster of highly shared sequence variants was judged likely to be a technical artifact of the sequencing pipeline. Correlated functional status among segregating V segments might be attributable to linkage disequilibrium, but an unknown experimental factor could not be ruled out. Only TCR beta chains were sequenced in this cohort, and the absence of alpha or paired-chain data limited detectable features. For the cohort, immune exposure information was limited to CMV serostatus. According to a later analysis, parvovirus B19, influenza, CMV and Epstein-Barr virus appeared linked to several top co-occurrence clusters. Broadly in line with IMGT annotations, most TCR beta V segments showed up in productive rearrangements about 87% or about 30% of the time in an earlier analysis of around 550 of the donors. According to a later genetic analysis, donors in an Asian-associated ancestry cluster had fewer N-insertions in productive TCRs than the approximately 690-donor mean. Cytomegalovirus status was reported to be diagnosed by the classifier with high specificity and sensitivity in both the original and validation cohorts. Because the 87-base-pair reads could not distinguish some IMGT-functional V segments, including TRBV6-2 and TRBV6-3, those segments were excluded. A later analysis found that most CMV-associated TCR beta chains appeared HLA-restricted, with HLA associations seemingly driven largely by CMV exposure. A total of roughly 160 TCR beta chains were listed by the study as associated with cytomegalovirus. A further reported finding was that TCR beta sequences accurately predicted the HLA-A and HLA-B alleles for most subjects in the first cohort.

The material sequenced was PBMCs. The V gene is TRBV19 and the J gene is TRBJ1-1, and possibly TRBD1, on 5 matching bases. This receptor was obtained from a woman in her twenties or thirties in good health and CMV-seropositive. The DNA sequence follows: TGTGCCAGTAGCTCTAAGACCACAGGGAACACTGAAGCTTTCTTT. It specifies CASSSKTTGNTEAFF.